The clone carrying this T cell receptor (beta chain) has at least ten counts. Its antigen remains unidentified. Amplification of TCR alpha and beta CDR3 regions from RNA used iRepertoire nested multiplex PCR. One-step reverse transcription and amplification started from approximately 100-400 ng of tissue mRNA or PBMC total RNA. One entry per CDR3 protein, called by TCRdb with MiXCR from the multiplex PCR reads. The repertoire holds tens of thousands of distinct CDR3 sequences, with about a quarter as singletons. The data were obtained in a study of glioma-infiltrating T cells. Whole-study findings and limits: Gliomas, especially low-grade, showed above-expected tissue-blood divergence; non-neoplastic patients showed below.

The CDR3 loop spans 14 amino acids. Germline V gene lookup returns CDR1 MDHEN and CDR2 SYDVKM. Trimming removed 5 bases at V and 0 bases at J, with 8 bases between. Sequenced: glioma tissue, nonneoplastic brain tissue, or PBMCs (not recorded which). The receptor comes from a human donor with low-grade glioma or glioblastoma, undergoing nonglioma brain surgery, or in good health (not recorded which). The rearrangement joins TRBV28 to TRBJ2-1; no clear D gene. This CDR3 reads CASSHLPSYNEQFF. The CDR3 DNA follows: TGTGCCAGCAGTCACCTTCCCTCCTACAATGAGCAGTTCTTC. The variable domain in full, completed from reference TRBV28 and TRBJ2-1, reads DVKVTQSSRYLVKRTGEKVFLECVQDMDHENMFWYRQDPGLGLRLIYFSYDVKMKEKGDIPEGYSVSREKKERFSLILESASTNQTSMYLCASSHLPSYNEQFFGPGTRLTVL.